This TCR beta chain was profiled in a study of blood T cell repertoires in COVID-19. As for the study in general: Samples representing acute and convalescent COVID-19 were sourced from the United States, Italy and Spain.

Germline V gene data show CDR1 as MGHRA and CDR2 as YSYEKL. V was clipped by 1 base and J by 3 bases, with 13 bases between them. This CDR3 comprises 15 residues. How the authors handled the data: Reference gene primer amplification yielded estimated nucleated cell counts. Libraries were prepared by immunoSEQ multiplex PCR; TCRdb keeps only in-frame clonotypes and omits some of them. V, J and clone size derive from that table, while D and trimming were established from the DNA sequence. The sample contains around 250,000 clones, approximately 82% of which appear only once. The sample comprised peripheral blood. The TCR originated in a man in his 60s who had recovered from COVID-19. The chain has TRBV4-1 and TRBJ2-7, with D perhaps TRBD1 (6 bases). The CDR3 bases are TGCGCCAGCAGCCAAGCGGAGACAGGCAACTACGAGCAGTACTTC. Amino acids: CASSQAETGNYEQYF.